Included here is one T cell receptor beta chain sequence, with context. It lacks a known antigen. Base qualities are not recorded, but no much larger clone differs from it by a single base. These data originate in a study of T cell responses to AZD1222 COVID-19 vaccine (dated by TCRdb to the early 2020s). Broadly, across the study: AZD1222 recipients given second doses at about 4 weeks or at about 12 weeks were pooled, since spike-specific TCR depth and breadth were not found to differ between the two schedules. A total of more than 230 trial participants underwent TCR sequencing, of whom approximately 200 had received two doses of AZD1222 and roughly 26 had received two doses of the MenACWY control vaccine. Enrollment into the trials was organized by age into subgroups of 18-55, 56-69 and 70-plus years, and those subgroups contained roughly 150, 30 and 60 TCR-sequenced participants, respectively. What the work shows at the level of the full study, not this receptor alone: Because no day 14 peak-response samples were available, the repertoires could be characterized only after the peak T cell response. Reportedly, close to half of the unique spike-specific TCRs recognized epitopes lying outside the regions that are mutated in the B.1.351 and B.1.1.7 variants. Conclusions about previously exposed vaccinees were limited because only six AZD1222 recipients were SARS-CoV-2 seropositive at baseline. The 56-69-year group was small, and its depth increase did not reach significance, likely because of low power. The whole spike protein was spanned by vaccine-associated CD4 TCRs, and dominant responses were seen in regions 160-218 and 743-854. After two AZD1222 doses, both the breadth and the depth of spike-specific TCRs were significantly higher than at day 0 and than in MenACWY recipients. Participants were mostly white British, with more females than males. The authors suggested clonal diversity may have been underestimated.

The sample's time point label is to be understood as: baseline before first vaccination. The vaccinee samples were drawn from two UK trials, COV001 and COV002, one of which was a single-blind randomized controlled phase 2/3 trial testing AZD1222 (ChAdOx1 nCoV-19) in healthy adults. Trial participant PBMC samples were collected at day 0 and day 28 after the second dose for TCRbeta chain sequencing. The CDR3 regions of human TCRbeta chains were analyzed by immunosequencing. Processing in the source paper ran as follows. Repertoire TCRs were checked for matches against a reference library of SARS-CoV-2-specific TCRs that had been generated using the MIRA antigen-specificity platform. Breadth meant the fraction of unique TCRs that were SARS-CoV-2-associated, whereas depth meant the fraction of total T cells that were SARS-CoV-2-associated. Using the MIRA data, each spike-specific TCR was assigned both to the spike region to which the TCR was reactive and to a CD4 or CD8 class. Log10-transformed breadth and depth values were compared by one-way ANOVA with Sidak's multiple comparisons tests. TCRdb took over this immuneACCESS table, retaining in-frame rearrangements with V and J assigned. Such tables are incomplete; in checked studies, under half of the missing clones stem from an unresolved V gene, and the remainder is unexplained. That table is the source of V, J and clone size, and D and trimming were worked out from the DNA. The sample table lists 90,000 to 95,000 clones, over 75% of them with a count of one. The top ten constitute about 19% of the sample.

CDR3 length: 13 amino acids, cysteine to phenylalanine. The CDR3 DNA has 39 bases and is translated from base 1. V drops 2 bases and J drops 5 bases, leaving 8 bases in between. CDR1 and CDR2 were assigned from the germline V gene as KGHDR and SFDVKD. The origin of this receptor is an adult in good health. The receptor chain draws on TRBV24-1 and TRBJ2-5; there is no confident call for the D gene. This sample comprised peripheral blood, obtained on day 0 of AZD1222 vaccination. Here is the DNA: TGTGCCACCAGTGATTCCGGTCGGGAGACCCAGTACTTC. Translation gives CATSDSGRETQYF.